Listed here are 16 T cell receptor beta chains from one sample, sequenced in a study of regulatory T cells in long-lasting Graves disease. Time point defined: newly diagnosed GD, antithyroid drugs for less than 3 months. PBMC RNA served as the TCR library source. The TCR beta library used iRepertoire HTBI primers with Arm-PCR amplification of CDR3. TCRdb passed the multiplex PCR reads through MiXCR, listing each CDR3 protein once. The profile shows roughly 500,000 distinct CDR3 sequences, 13% of them singletons. The same data also went into a second study, on T cells in Graves' hyperthyroidism and ophthalmopathy.

Sample: peripheral blood mononuclear cells (PBMCs), taken at new diagnosis, from a patient treated with antithyroid drugs. The receptors shown here come from a young man with Graves disease.

The gene calls are TRBV20-1 and TRBJ2-1; D could derive from TRBD1 or TRBD2 (6 bases each). CDR1 and CDR2 (germline): DFQATT, SNEGSKA (reference sequence). V gave up 2 bases and J gave up 5 bases, with 13 bases separating them. The CDR3 contains 14 residues. CDR3 protein: CSARQTRGHNEQFF. The CDR3, as DNA: TGCAGTGCTAGACAGACCCGGGGGCACAATGAGCAGTTCTTC.

The sample holds many counts of this clonotype. V gene TRBV30 combines with J gene TRBJ1-5; D ambiguous. The CDR3 totals 15 residues. Germline CDR1 reads GTSNPN; CDR2 reads SVGIG (reference sequence). The V and J ends lost 1 base and 5 bases respectively, with 15 bases between them. The CDR3 is CAWSGRLTYDQPQHF. The CDR3 region has the DNA TGTGCCTGGAGTGGAAGGTTGACCTACGATCAGCCCCAGCATTTT.

This clonotype was counted at least ten times. V gene TRBV7-2 combines with J gene TRBJ2-7, with TRBD2 as a possible D gene (5 bases). This CDR3 is 16 amino acids long. The germline CDR1 and CDR2 sequences are SGHTA and FQGNSA. The ends were cut back, 4 bases at V and 0 bases at J, with 16 bases in the middle. The CDR3 bases are TGTGCCAGCAGCTCCCTTTGGAAGCGGAGCTCCTACGAGCAGTACTTC. Translated: CASSSLWKRSSYEQYF.

In this sample, this clonotype turned up many times. The rearrangement links TRBV7-9 to TRBJ2-2; no clear D. The V gene's germline CDR1 is SEHNR and CDR2 FQNEAQ (reference sequence). CDR3 size: 13 residues. V was trimmed by 4 bases and J by 8 bases, leaving 11 bases between them. The CDR3 here is CASSSRLAGELFF. The CDR3 bases are TGTGCCAGCAGCTCTAGACTGGCGGGGGAGCTGTTTTTT.

The sample holds many counts of this clonotype. The rearrangement links TRBV6-1 to TRBJ1-3; D is unclear. The CDR3 is 13 amino acids. V was shortened by 10 bases and J by 0 bases, with 10 bases between the two germline ends. Germline CDR1 MNHNS, CDR2 SASEGT. Written as DNA, the CDR3 is TGTGCCACCCGACCGACCTCTGGAAACACCATATATTTT. Translated, it gives CATRPTSGNTIYF.

This clonotype appeared once. Here the CDR3 reads CASSRENTGELFF. CDR3 nucleotide sequence: TGTGCCAGCAGTAGGGAGAACACCGGGGAGCTGTTTTTT. The J gene is TRBJ2-2, the V gene TRBV6-4; no definite D call. The germline V gene encodes CDR1 MRHNA and CDR2 SNTAGT. The V and J ends lost 5 bases and 1 base respectively, with 5 bases between them. The CDR3 loop spans 13 amino acids.

This clonotype was counted only a few times. The J gene is TRBJ1-2, the V gene TRBV19; a weak D match, TRBD1 (5 bases). Germline CDR1 is LNHDA and CDR2 is SQIVND (reference sequence). The V end was cut by 6 bases, the J end by 3 bases, with 14 bases between. This CDR3 spans 14 amino acids. CDR3 amino acids: CASRTRDADYGYTF. CDR3 DNA sequence: TGTGCCAGTAGGACCCGGGACGCCGACTATGGCTACACCTTC.

This clonotype was seen repeatedly, ten times or more. This chain uses TRBV6-4 with TRBJ2-1; 12 positions agree with TRBD2. The J segment lost 7 bases and the V segment lost 3 bases, leaving 1 base of the junction unmatched. Germline V gives CDR1 MRHNA, CDR2 SNTAGT. The CDR3 extends over 14 amino acids. CDR3 amino acids: CASSEGTSGNEQFF. The DNA of the CDR3 is TGTGCCAGCAGTGAGGGGACTAGCGGGAATGAGCAGTTCTTC.

This clonotype occurred a few times. This chain links TRBV7-9 with TRBJ1-5, with D maybe TRBD1 (5 bases). The CDR3 runs 16 residues. Per the germline V gene, CDR1 is SEHNR and CDR2 is FQNEAQ (reference sequence). V gave up 4 bases and J gave up 7 bases, with 20 bases separating them. In nucleotides, the CDR3 is TGTGCCAGCAGCTCCCAACTTGGCAGGTGGGACCAGCCCCAGCATTTT. It yields the protein CASSSQLGRWDQPQHF.

This clonotype was found many times. The chain has TRBV6-2 or TRBV6-3 and TRBJ2-1; TRBD2 matches 11 bases. V trimming: 2 bases; J trimming: 3 bases; junction bases outside the gene matches: 0. The CDR3 sequence is 15 residues long. Germline V gene lookup returns CDR1 MNHEY and CDR2 SVGEGT. CDR3 bases: TGTGCCAGCAGTTACCTAGCGGGAGGCTACAATGAGCAGTTCTTC. This encodes CASSYLAGGYNEQFF.

Ten or more counts support this clonotype. The chain joins TRBV7-9 to TRBJ2-7, with 10 bases matching TRBD1. CDR1 is SEHNR and CDR2 is FQNEAQ in the germline V gene (reference sequence). The junction had 6 bases not matched to a gene; V was cut back by 5 bases and J by 2 bases. The CDR3 covers 15 residues. The CDR3 region is CASSPMGQGTYEQYF. DNA for the CDR3: TGTGCCAGCAGCCCGATGGGACAGGGGACCTACGAGCAGTACTTC.

This clonotype has only a few counts. CDR3 residues: CASSLAVGEGYEQYF. As DNA, the CDR3 is TGTGCCAGCAGCTTAGCTGTGGGAGAGGGGTACGAGCAGTACTTC. The chain couples TRBV7-2 to TRBJ2-7; D possibly uses TRBD1 or TRBD2 (5 bases each). Germline CDR1 and CDR2: SGHTA and FQGNSA. This CDR3 contains 15 residues. Trimming pared 0 bases from V and 4 bases from J, leaving 13 bases between.

This clonotype occurred many times. The CDR3 spells CASSLRTAYNEQFF. For the CDR3, the DNA is TGTGCCAGCAGCTTACGCACAGCTTACAATGAGCAGTTCTTC. The V gene is TRBV7-2, the J gene TRBJ2-1, with D uncertain. The CDR3 loop spans 14 amino acids. CDR1 is SGHTA, CDR2 FQGNSA, per germline. Between the trimmed V and J ends, which lost 2 bases and 4 bases, there was a span of 9 bases.

This clonotype was counted a few times. The J gene is TRBJ2-7, the V gene TRBV9, with 9 bases identical to TRBD2. There are 16 residues in the CDR3. Unmatched junction bases numbered 6, after V lost 1 base and J lost 1 base. Germline CDR1 is SGDLS and CDR2 is YYNGEE. The CDR3: CASSVKGSGSSYEQYF. The CDR3, as DNA: TGTGCCAGCAGCGTAAAGGGTAGCGGGAGTTCCTACGAGCAGTACTTC.

This clonotype came up many times. The J gene is TRBJ2-7, the V gene TRBV20-1; D is perhaps TRBD2 (6 bases). Germline-derived CDR1 and CDR2 are DFQATT and SNEGSKA (reference sequence). The CDR3 totals 13 residues. CDR3 residues: CKFLARNSREQYF. The CDR3 DNA reads as TGCAAGTTCCTAGCGCGTAACTCTAGGGAGCAGTACTTC.

This clonotype was detected many times. The chain couples TRBV5-6 to TRBJ2-1, with D perhaps TRBD2 (7 bases). The ends were cut back, 3 bases at V and 8 bases at J, with 12 bases in the middle. CDR3 length: 13 residues. From germline, CDR1 is SGHDT and CDR2 YYEEEE. The CDR3 coding sequence is TGTGCCAGCAGCTCCTCGGGGGGCTATGAGCAGTTCTTC. It specifies CASSSSGGYEQFF.